The 6 T cell receptor beta chains listed next were all sequenced from one sample in a study of cytomegalovirus exposure and HLA in healthy donors. 60 Vbeta and 13 Jbeta primers were used in PCR. The data were produced by immunoSEQ multiplex PCR, yet TCRdb's version contains in-frame clones alone and is incomplete. This table has 130,000 or so clones, more than 60% appearing once. The specimen sequenced was PBMCs. These receptors originate from a woman in her thirties or forties in good health and CMV-seropositive.

This clone was counted a few times. V is TRBV28 and J is TRBJ1-1; D call uncertain. This CDR3 spans 13 amino acids. Germline CDR1 MDHEN, CDR2 SYDVKM. V gave up 7 bases and J gave up 7 bases, with 16 bases separating them. The CDR3 region has the DNA TGTGCCAGCACCTCAATGCGGTGGCTTGAAGCTTTCTTT. Residues: CASTSMRWLEAFF.

This clone was recorded only once. The gene calls are TRBV19 and TRBJ2-5; no reliable D call. There are 11 residues in the CDR3. Trimming cost V 3 bases and J 5 bases, with 4 bases left between them. Germline CDR1 reads LNHDA; CDR2 reads SQIVND (reference sequence). The CDR3, as DNA: TGTGCCAGTAGTATTGCGGAGACCCAGTACTTC. It codes for CASSIAETQYF.

CDR3 sequence: CSVGLAEGTDTQYF. The CDR3 DNA reads TGCAGCGTTGGGCTAGCGGAGGGCACAGATACGCAGTATTTT. J is TRBJ2-3 and V is TRBV29-1, with 7 bases lining up with TRBD2. The CDR3 is made up of 14 amino acids. Germline CDR1 SQVTM, CDR2 ANQGSEA. V trimming: 4 bases; J trimming: 1 base; junction bases outside the gene matches: 5.

The chain has TRBV5-1 and TRBJ2-2; D might be TRBD1 (5 bases). Germline V gives CDR1 SGHRS, CDR2 YFSETQ. Trimming left V 0 bases short and J 6 bases short, with 12 bases between. The CDR3 covers 15 residues. CDR3 sequence (DNA): TGCGCCAGCAGCTTGGCCTCAGGGTACCCCGGGGAGCTGTTTTTT. This encodes CASSLASGYPGELFF.

This clone turned up a few times. The gene calls are TRBV13 and TRBJ1-2; no clear D gene. Trimming removed 5 bases from V and 4 bases from J, with 14 bases in between. Germline CDR1 and CDR2: PRHDT and FYEKMQ (reference sequence). CDR3 length: 14 amino acids. CDR3 amino acids: CASSPRASAYGYTF. Here the CDR3 DNA reads TGTGCCAGCAGCCCGCGGGCGTCGGCCTATGGCTACACCTTC.

The V call is TRBV6-1, the J call TRBJ1-1; D possibly corresponds to TRBD1 (6 bases). This CDR3 is built from 14 residues. The V gene lost 6 bases and the J gene lost 1 base, with 12 bases spanning the gap. CDR1 and CDR2 from the germline V gene are MNHNS and SASEGT. CDR3 DNA sequence: TGTGCCAGCAGACTAGACAGGCCGAACACTGAAGCTTTCTTT. The encoded protein is CASRLDRPNTEAFF.